Many counts were recorded for the clone carrying this T cell receptor beta chain. HTBI primers from iRepertoire and Arm-PCR of CDR3 regions yielded the TCR beta libraries. TCRdb used MiXCR to reprocess the multiplex PCR reads, holding one entry per CDR3 protein. The table includes about 440,000 distinct CDR3 sequences, about 16% detected once. Time point given: newly diagnosed GD, antithyroid drugs for less than 3 months. The TCR library was made from RNA extracted from PBMCs. This entry belongs to a study of regulatory T cells in long-lasting Graves disease. The length of the CDR3 is 13 residues. Germline V CDR1 and CDR2: MNHEY, SMNVEV (reference sequence). V was pared by 2 bases and J by 8 bases, with 10 bases between. Separately, the same data were catalogued under a study of T cells in Graves' hyperthyroidism and ophthalmopathy.

The chain links TRBV27 to TRBJ2-1; D perhaps matches TRBD2 (6 bases). The sequencing used peripheral blood mononuclear cells (PBMCs), collected at new diagnosis, from a patient treated with antithyroid drugs. The receptor was isolated from a woman in her thirties with Graves disease. The DNA for the CDR3 is TGTGCCAGCAGTTTAACGACTAGATATGAGCAGTTCTTC. It is translated as CASSLTTRYEQFF.